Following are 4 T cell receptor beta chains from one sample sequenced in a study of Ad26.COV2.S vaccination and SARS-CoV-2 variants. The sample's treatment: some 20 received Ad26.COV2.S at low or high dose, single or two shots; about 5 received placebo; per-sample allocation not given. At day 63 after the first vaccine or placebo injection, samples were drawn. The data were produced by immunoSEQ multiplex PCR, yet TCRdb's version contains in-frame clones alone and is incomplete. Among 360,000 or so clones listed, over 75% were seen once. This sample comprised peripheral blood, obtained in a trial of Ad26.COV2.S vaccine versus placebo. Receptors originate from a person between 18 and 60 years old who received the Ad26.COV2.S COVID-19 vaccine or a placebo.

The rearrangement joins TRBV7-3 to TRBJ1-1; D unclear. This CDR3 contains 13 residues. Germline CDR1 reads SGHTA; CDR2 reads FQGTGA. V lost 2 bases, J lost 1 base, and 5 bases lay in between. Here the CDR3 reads CASSLVQNTEAFF. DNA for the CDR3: TGTGCCAGCAGCTTAGTTCAGAACACTGAAGCTTTCTTT.

CDR3 sequence reads: CASSQDQSGMYTGELFF. In nucleotides, the CDR3 is TGTGCCAGCAGCCAAGACCAAAGCGGGATGTATACCGGGGAGCTGTTTTTT. V is TRBV3-1 (or the pseudogene TRBV3-2) and J is TRBJ2-2; 7 nucleotides align to TRBD2. The trim removed 0 bases at V and 5 bases at J, leaving 9 bases unmatched. CDR1 and CDR2 (germline): LGHDT, YNNKEL (reference sequence). This CDR3 has 17 residues.

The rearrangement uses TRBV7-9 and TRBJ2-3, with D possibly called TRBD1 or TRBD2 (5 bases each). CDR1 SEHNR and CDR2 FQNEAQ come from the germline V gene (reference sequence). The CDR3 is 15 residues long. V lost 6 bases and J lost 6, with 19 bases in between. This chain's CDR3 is CASSSGLGRSDTQYF. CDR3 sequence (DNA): TGTGCCAGCAGTTCGGGGCTCGGGCGTTCCGATACGCAGTATTTT.

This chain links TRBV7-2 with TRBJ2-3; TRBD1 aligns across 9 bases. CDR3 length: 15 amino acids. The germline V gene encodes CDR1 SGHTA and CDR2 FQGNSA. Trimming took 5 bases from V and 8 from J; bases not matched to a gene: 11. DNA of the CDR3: TGTGCCAGCAGCCTCTGGGACAGGGAGGGCGTTACGCAGTATTTT. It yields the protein CASSLWDREGVTQYF. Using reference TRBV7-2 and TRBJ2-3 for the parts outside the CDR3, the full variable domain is GAGVSQSPSNKVTEKGKDVELRCDPISGHTALYWYRQSLGQGLEFLIYFQGNSAPDKSGLPSDRFSAERTGGSVSTLTIQRTQQEDSAVYLCASSLWDREGVTQYFGPGTRLTVL.